This T cell receptor beta chain was captured in a study of CD8 T cells in Susac syndrome. This CDR3 contains 11 residues. CDR1 and CDR2 from the germline V gene are LNHNV and YYDKDF (reference sequence). V lost 3 bases to trimming and J lost 9 bases, with 6 bases between them. RNA totalling roughly 0.5 to 1 ug underwent reverse transcription with random hexamers. The method of amplification for TCR beta CDR3 was immunoSEQ multiplex PCR, covering 54 Vbeta and 13 Jbeta. TCRdb called the immunoSEQ multiplex PCR reads again in MiXCR, with one record for every CDR3 protein. The sample has about 150,000 distinct CDR3 sequences, about 94% seen once.

The V and J genes are TRBV15 and TRBJ2-1; the D is unclear. Material for sequencing was CD8+ T cells from PBMCs. This receptor was identified in a human donor with multiple sclerosis. CDR3 loop: CATSSLGEQFF. CDR3 nucleotide sequence: TGTGCCACCAGCAGCCTGGGTGAGCAGTTCTTC.